Following are 10 T cell receptor beta chains from one sample sequenced in a study of human T cells and chemical hapten exposure. Via MiXCR, TCRdb re-called the 5' RACE reads, giving one row per CDR3 protein. The sample records 65,000 to 95,000 distinct CDR3 sequences, roughly 8% being singletons. The study extracted total RNA from unfractionated whole blood. The source of these receptors is a male donor in good health.

This clonotype was detected only a few times. V and J are TRBV29-1 and TRBJ2-5, with 7 bases lining up with TRBD1. CDR1 and CDR2 from the germline V gene are SQVTM and ANQGSEA. With 0 bases clipped from V and 4 bases from J, the junction kept 11 bases outside the gene matches. The CDR3 runs to 16 residues. The CDR3 bases are TGCAGCGTTGAAGAGATAGACAGGGAGAGGCGAGAGACCCAGTACTTC. It is translated as CSVEEIDRERRETQYF.

Many counts were recorded for this clonotype. This rearrangement joins TRBV14 to TRBJ1-2, with D tentatively TRBD1 (5 bases). The V and J ends lost 4 bases and 5 bases respectively, with 14 bases between them. Germline lookup yields CDR1 SGHDN and CDR2 FVKESK. The CDR3 runs 14 residues. The DNA for the CDR3 is TGTGCCAGCAGCCGGGGCCCCCGGGGGTATGGCTACACCTTC. Translated: CASSRGPRGYGYTF.

This clonotype came up a few times. The chain is built from TRBV5-1 and TRBJ2-2, with D perhaps given as TRBD1 or TRBD2 (5 bases each). The germline V gene has CDR1 SGHRS and CDR2 YFSETQ. This CDR3 has 15 amino acids. Trimming stripped 0 bases from V and 6 bases from J, with 12 bases between. For the CDR3, the DNA is TGCGCCAGCAGCTTGGATACACTAGGGGCCGGGGAGCTGTTTTTT. It specifies CASSLDTLGAGELFF.

The chain uses TRBV12-3 or TRBV12-4 and TRBJ2-1; the match to TRBD1 covers 9 bases. J gave up 2 bases and V 7 bases, and 9 bases lay outside the gene matches. The CDR3 is 16 residues long. The chain's CDR3 is CASTPSGTGTYNEQFF. As DNA, the CDR3 is TGTGCCAGCACTCCTTCGGGGACAGGGACCTACAATGAGCAGTTCTTC.

This clonotype was seen more than once but under ten times. The chain joins TRBV7-9 to TRBJ2-5, with a possible D match to TRBD1 (6 bases). CDR3 length equals 16 residues. Germline CDR1 reads SEHNR; CDR2 reads FQNEAQ (reference sequence). Trimming took 5 bases from V and 3 from J, leaving 19 bases between them. In DNA, the CDR3 is TGTGCCAGCAGCAAAGGACAGACCGATACCAAAGAGACCCAGTACTTC. This gives the protein CASSKGQTDTKETQYF.

The chain recombines TRBV5-4 with TRBJ2-3; no firm D call. In germline, CDR1 is SGHNT, CDR2 YYREEE (reference sequence). The CDR3 runs to 14 residues. The V end was cut by 1 base, the J end by 0 bases, with 6 bases between. This CDR3 is CASSLPSSTDTQYF. The CDR3 DNA follows: TGTGCCAGCAGCTTGCCATCTAGCACAGATACGCAGTATTTT. Drawing the rest from reference TRBV5-4 and TRBJ2-3, the complete variable domain is ETGVTQSPTHLIKTRGQQVTLRCSSQSGHNTVSWYQQALGQGPQFIFQYYREEENGRGNFPPRFSGLQFPNYSSELNVNALELDDSALYLCASSLPSSTDTQYFGPGTRLTVL.

This clonotype was picked up many times. The chain has TRBV21-1 and TRBJ1-5. TRBV21-1 is a pseudogene segment. This CDR3 has 16 residues. The CDR3 DNA reads TGTGCCAGCATCACAGGGGGTGGTAGGGTCAGTCAGCCCCAGCATTTT. This gives the protein CASITGGGRVSQPQHF.

This clonotype was seen many times. The chain combines TRBV14 with TRBJ2-7; D is perhaps TRBD2 (5 bases). Germline V CDR1 and CDR2: SGHDN, FVKESK. This CDR3 is 15 amino acids long. Trimming left V 4 bases short and J 1 base short, with 14 bases between. The CDR3: CASSPKHGVSYEQYF. CDR3 bases: TGTGCCAGCAGCCCCAAGCACGGGGTGTCCTACGAGCAGTACTTC.

V usage is TRBV10-2 and J usage is TRBJ2-3, with TRBD2 matching 8 bases. Trimming at V came to 4 bases and at J to 2 bases, leaving 5 bases not matched to a gene. CDR1 is WSHSY and CDR2 is SAAADI in the germline V gene. The CDR3 is 15 residues long. The CDR3 DNA reads as TGCGCCAGCAGTGTACTAGCGGATAACACAGATACGCAGTATTTT. It encodes CASSVLADNTDTQYF.

This clonotype was counted between two and nine times. The rearrangement uses TRBV4-2 and TRBJ2-5; 10 bases fit TRBD2. CDR1 and CDR2 from the germline V gene are LGHNA and YNFKEQ. The CDR3 consists of 17 residues. The junction had 9 bases not matched to a gene; V was cut back by 1 base and J by 4 bases. CDR3 nucleotides: TGTGCCAGCAGCCAAGTCGCTCTAGCGGGAGTTGGAGAGACCCAGTACTTC. As protein: CASSQVALAGVGETQYF.